These 27 T cell receptor beta chains originate from one sample sequenced in a study of neurological immune-mediated disorders. TCRdb itself ran the 5' RACE reads through MiXCR, one entry per CDR3 protein. The sample includes roughly 100,000 distinct CDR3 sequences, around 3.3% of them seen just once. Sequencing was done on a sample of PBMCs. The receptors stem from a young woman with multiple sclerosis.

There are a few counts of this clonotype. This sequence may be a read error, since a much larger clone differs from it by one base. DNA for the CDR3: TGCACCAGCAGCTTCGCGACAGGGGGGGAGACCCAGTACTTC. Its translation is CTSSFATGGETQYF. This chain connects TRBV5-1 to TRBJ2-5; 9 positions match TRBD1. The CDR3 consists of 14 residues. Looked up from germline, CDR1 is SGHRS and CDR2 is YFSETQ.

This clonotype was seen many times. This chain connects TRBV2 to TRBJ2-2; D may be TRBD1 (5 bases). V was cut by 3 bases and J by 2 bases, with 13 bases left in between. The germline gives CDR1 SNHLY, CDR2 FYNNEI. The CDR3 length is 16 residues. The CDR3, as DNA: TGTGCCAGCAGTGAGGTCAGGACATTCAACACCGGGGAGCTGTTTTTT. Translating it yields CASSEVRTFNTGELFF.

This clonotype was recorded at least ten times. The chain is built from TRBV7-3 and TRBJ2-7; the match to TRBD2 covers 7 bases. The CDR3 is 16 amino acids. V gave up 5 bases and J gave up 5 bases; unmatched junction bases: 15. Germline lookup yields CDR1 SGHTA and CDR2 FQGTGA. The CDR3 here is CASSRWGDYLTDEQYF. The CDR3 nucleotides are TGTGCCAGCAGCCGCTGGGGGGACTATCTCACCGACGAGCAGTACTTC. Based on the CDR3 plus reference TRBV7-3 and TRBJ2-7, the full variable domain is GAGVSQTPSNKVTEKGKYVELRCDPISGHTALYWYRQSLGQGPEFLIYFQGTGAADDSGLPNDRFFAVRPEGSVSTLKIQRTERGDSAVYLCASSRWGDYLTDEQYFGPGTRLTVT.

This clonotype was observed at least ten times. The rearrangement uses TRBV30 and TRBJ2-1; 8 bases agree with TRBD2. The CDR3 extends over 15 amino acids. V shed 1 base and J 1 base; nucleotides not matched to a gene: 3. Germline loops: CDR1 GTSNPN, CDR2 SVGIG (reference sequence). The CDR3 bases are TGTGCCTGGAGTGGGTTAGCGGGGTCCTACAATGAGCAGTTCTTC. This encodes CAWSGLAGSYNEQFF.

Ten or more counts support this clonotype. V usage is TRBV24-1 and J usage is TRBJ2-2, with D possibly matching TRBD1 (6 bases). V was trimmed by 9 bases and J by 7 bases, leaving 20 bases between them. Germline V CDR1 and CDR2: KGHDR, SFDVKD. This CDR3 contains 15 residues. The DNA for the CDR3 is TGTGCCACCGGATCCGGGACAAAGTTTGGCGGGGAGCTGTTTTTT. It specifies CATGSGTKFGGELFF.

In this sample, this clonotype turned up a few times. This rearrangement joins TRBV20-1 to TRBJ2-3; D remains ambiguous. The ends were cut back, 7 bases at V and 6 bases at J, with 11 bases in the middle. CDR3 length: 11 amino acids. CDR1 and CDR2 (germline): DFQATT, SNEGSKA (reference sequence). The CDR3 reads CSGLGFDTQYF. The CDR3 coding sequence is TGCAGTGGGCTGGGCTTCGATACGCAGTATTTT.

In regard to this clonotype: This clone may be a read error of a much larger clone one base away. The CDR3 does not close with the conserved phenylalanine or tryptophan, likely indicating a read error. The chain joins TRBV28 to TRBJ1-2; no definite D call. The CDR3 covers 11 residues. With 4 bases removed from V and 6 bases from J, the gap between germline ends came to 6 bases. CDR1 and CDR2 (germline): MDHEN, SYDVKM. CDR3 DNA sequence: TGTGCCAGCAGTTACCAGGATGGCTACACCATC. This translates into CASSYQDGYTI.

This clonotype was observed a few times. This chain uses TRBV18 with TRBJ1-2; unclear D gene. Germline V CDR1 and CDR2: KGHSH, LQKENI. Deletions cut 0 bases from V and 4 bases from J, with 12 bases between. The CDR3 is 15 residues long. CDR3 nucleotide sequence: TGTGCCAGCTCACCACCTTCACAGACCCTCTATGGCTACACCTTC. It translates to CASSPPSQTLYGYTF.

Many counts were recorded for this clonotype. This chain joins TRBV20-1 and TRBJ1-5; 7 bases are shared with TRBD1. Unmatched junction bases numbered 6, after V lost 0 bases and J lost 7 bases. CDR3 size: 14 residues. Germline CDR1 is DFQATT and CDR2 is SNEGSKA (reference sequence). In DNA form, the CDR3 reads TGCAGTGCTAGAGATCGGCAGGGGGAACAGCCCCAGCATTTT. It codes for CSARDRQGEQPQHF.

This clonotype was observed at least ten times. The CDR3 coding sequence is TGTGCCAGCAGTCTGGGATCGACTACTAGCACAGATACGCAGTATTTT. Its protein is CASSLGSTTSTDTQYF. The chain is built from TRBV12-3 or TRBV12-4 and TRBJ2-3, with a tentative D call TRBD2 (5 bases). CDR3 length: 16 amino acids. The germline V and J ends were trimmed by 5 bases and 0 bases, with 15 bases remaining between them.

This clonotype was counted at least ten times. The rearrangement links TRBV7-2 to TRBJ2-3; tentative D call: TRBD1 (5 bases). The CDR3 extends over 15 amino acids. Germline CDR1 reads SGHTA; CDR2 reads FQGNSA. V lost 4 bases, J lost 1 base, and 12 bases lay in between. CDR3 sequence reads: CASSSLSGRTDTQYF. CDR3 in DNA: TGTGCCAGCAGCTCCTTATCAGGGCGCACAGATACGCAGTATTTT.

This clonotype was detected many times. The rearrangement joins TRBV6-6 to TRBJ2-3; D is uncertain. Germline CDR1 MNHNY, CDR2 SVGAGI (reference sequence). The V gene lost 1 base and the J gene lost 6 bases, with 5 bases spanning the gap. The CDR3 runs to 12 residues. The CDR3 nucleotides read TGTGCCAGCAGTTACTTGTTGGATACGCAGTATTTT. Its protein product is CASSYLLDTQYF.

Regarding this clonotype: This clone may be a read error of a much larger clone one base away. The V and J genes are TRBV20-1 and TRBJ1-1, with D maybe TRBD1 (5 bases). The ends were cut back, 5 bases at V and 7 bases at J, with 17 bases in the middle. The germline V gene encodes CDR1 DFQATT and CDR2 SNEGSKA (reference sequence). This CDR3 contains 13 residues. CDR3: CSAAYTGLGEAFF. The CDR3 region has the DNA TGCAGTGCTGCATATACGGGACTGGGTGAAGCTTTCTTT.

This clonotype showed up many times. The rearrangement joins TRBV6-5 to TRBJ2-2; D may be TRBD2 (6 bases). This CDR3 contains 14 residues. Germline V CDR1 and CDR2: MNHEY, SVGAGI. With 6 bases removed from V and 4 bases from J, the gap between germline ends came to 12 bases. The CDR3 DNA reads TGTGCCAGCAGCCGTCTAGCGCCCACCGGGGAGCTGTTTTTT. This sequence encodes CASSRLAPTGELFF.

This clonotype was counted at least ten times. The chain joins TRBV20-1 to TRBJ1-1; D gene ambiguous. CDR3 length: 15 amino acids. Between the trimmed V and J ends, which lost 2 bases and 4 bases, there was a span of 17 bases. Germline V CDR1 and CDR2: DFQATT, SNEGSKA (reference sequence). CDR3 protein: CSARRPTGVGTEAFF. The CDR3 coding sequence is TGCAGTGCTAGAAGACCGACCGGGGTAGGCACTGAAGCTTTCTTT.

This clonotype appeared many times. The gene calls are TRBV5-1 and TRBJ2-5; TRBD1 aligns across 7 bases. The CDR3 totals 14 residues. Trimming took 4 bases from V and 0 from J; bases not matched to a gene: 3. CDR1 is SGHRS, CDR2 YFSETQ, per germline. This CDR3 reads CASSLTGNQETQYF. The CDR3 DNA is TGCGCCAGCAGCCTGACAGGGAACCAAGAGACCCAGTACTTC.

In its sample, this clonotype was seen a few times. The rearrangement uses TRBV6-5 and TRBJ1-4; D gene unclear. V lost 4 bases, J lost 5 bases, and 11 bases lay in between. Germline assignment: CDR1 MNHEY and CDR2 SVGAGI. CDR3 length: 14 amino acids. As DNA, the CDR3 is TGTGCCAGCAGTTTAGAACGGACGAATGAAAAACTGTTTTTT. This translates into CASSLERTNEKLFF.

The table lists this clonotype with many counts. The V gene is TRBV5-1, the J gene TRBJ2-5; maybe TRBD2 (6 bases). The CDR3 is made up of 16 amino acids. Germline V lookup: CDR1 SGHRS, CDR2 YFSETQ. The V and J ends lost 3 bases and 2 bases respectively, with 17 bases between them. The CDR3 reads CASSSTGTASQETQYF. The CDR3 DNA follows: TGCGCCAGCAGCTCGACCGGGACTGCCTCTCAAGAGACCCAGTACTTC.

This clonotype was seen repeatedly, ten times or more. The chain employs TRBV11-3 and TRBJ1-2, with 11 bases identical to TRBD1. The CDR3 covers 17 residues. Germline V CDR1 and CDR2: SGHNT, YENEEA. With 1 base clipped from V and 3 bases from J, the junction kept 7 bases outside the gene matches. The CDR3 reads CASSLGPGQGGDYGYTF. The CDR3 DNA reads as TGTGCCAGCAGCTTAGGACCGGGACAGGGGGGAGACTATGGCTACACCTTC.

This clonotype was found many times. The V and J genes are TRBV7-2 and TRBJ2-3, with a weak D call TRBD2 (6 bases). V lost 1 base and J lost 7, with 6 bases in between. The CDR3 length is 12 residues. The germline V gene encodes CDR1 SGHTA and CDR2 FQGNSA. This CDR3 is CASSLGTNTQYF. The CDR3 nucleotides read TGTGCCAGCAGCTTAGGGACTAATACGCAGTATTTT. Full variable domain (missing parts from reference TRBV7-2 and TRBJ2-3): GAGVSQSPSNKVTEKGKDVELRCDPISGHTALYWYRQSLGQGLEFLIYFQGNSAPDKSGLPSDRFSAERTGGSVSTLTIQRTQQEDSAVYLCASSLGTNTQYFGPGTRLTVL.

At least ten counts were recorded for this clonotype. The chain uses TRBV27 and TRBJ2-7; D is perhaps TRBD2 (6 bases). CDR1 and CDR2 from the germline V gene are MNHEY and SMNVEV (reference sequence). The CDR3 has 16 residues. V shed 4 bases and J shed 2 bases, with 18 bases lying between them. The CDR3 is CASSSPSGVRPYEQYF. CDR3 nucleotide sequence: TGTGCCAGCAGTTCACCCTCGGGAGTAAGGCCCTACGAGCAGTACTTC.

There are many counts of this clonotype. This chain joins TRBV11-2 and TRBJ2-7; TRBD1 matches 7 bases. The CDR3 has 20 amino acids. V gave up 4 bases and J gave up 1 base; unmatched junction bases: 22. Germline V lookup: CDR1 SGHAT, CDR2 FQNNGV. CDR3 loop: CASSSLTRDSAKRLSYEQYF. The CDR3 coding sequence is TGTGCCAGCAGCTCTCTGACTCGGGACAGCGCTAAAAGGCTTTCCTACGAGCAGTACTTC.

This clonotype has at least ten counts. The chain employs TRBV5-1 and TRBJ2-7, with TRBD2 matching 10 bases. The germline V gene has CDR1 SGHRS and CDR2 YFSETQ. V trimming: 0 bases; J trimming: 5 bases; junction bases outside the gene matches: 2. The CDR3 is 14 residues long. CDR3 in amino acids: CASSLGTSGNEQYF. Here the CDR3 DNA reads TGCGCCAGCAGCTTGGGCACTAGCGGGAACGAGCAGTACTTC.

This clonotype was counted at least ten times. The V gene is TRBV6-4, the J gene TRBJ2-1; 8 nucleotides match TRBD2. With 0 bases clipped from V and 2 bases from J, the junction kept 3 bases outside the gene matches. Germline CDR1 MRHNA, CDR2 SNTAGT. The CDR3 sequence is 16 residues long. The CDR3: CASSDSGLATYNEQFF. In DNA, the CDR3 is TGTGCCAGCAGTGACTCCGGACTAGCTACCTACAATGAGCAGTTCTTC.

This clonotype was detected ten times or more. The rearrangement uses TRBV18 and TRBJ2-1; tentatively, D is TRBD2 (6 bases). CDR1 and CDR2 from the germline V gene are KGHSH and LQKENI. V lost 3 bases and J 6 bases, leaving 12 bases between the germline ends. This CDR3 has 14 amino acids. The CDR3: CASSPDIGGNEQFF. The CDR3 nucleotides read TGTGCCAGCTCACCGGACATCGGGGGCAATGAGCAGTTCTTC.

This chain joins TRBV20-1 and TRBJ1-5; the D gene is possibly TRBD1 (6 bases). CDR1 DFQATT and CDR2 SNEGSKA come from the germline V gene (reference sequence). This CDR3 comprises 14 residues. Trimming removed 1 base from V and 1 base from J, with 8 bases in between. The CDR3 reads CSARAGASNQPQHF. CDR3 nucleotides: TGCAGTGCTAGAGCGGGGGCCAGCAATCAGCCCCAGCATTTT.

Ten or more counts support this clonotype. The CDR3 DNA sequence: TGTGCCAGCACCAAGGGCGGGGGGGCTGGAAATGAGCAGTTCTTC. Its translation: CASTKGGGAGNEQFF. The chain has TRBV12-3 or TRBV12-4 and TRBJ2-1; 9 bases are a match to TRBD2. The CDR3 spans 15 residues. V trimming: 7 bases; J trimming: 7 bases; junction bases outside the gene matches: 11.